These T cell receptor beta chains were read from a single sample in a study of shared clonotypes between healthy human individuals. The repertoire was sequenced with immunoSEQ multiplex PCR; TCRdb's copy has only in-frame clones and lacks some. This sample has roughly 810,000 clones, with 90% to 97% found just once. Specimen: naive CD8+ T cells sorted from blood. The receptors originated from a young man in good health. The CDR3 runs from the conserved cysteine through the conserved F or W. Each record gives: J gene, clone size, V gene, CDR3 length, D gene, CDR3 protein, CDR3 DNA. D genes are given only for firm matches. Expanded clones are given a class, and other clones once, few, many or no size at all.

TRBJ2-7,-,TRBV5-6,14,-,CASSLLQGDYEQYF,TGTGCCAGCAGCTTGTTGCAGGGAGATTACGAGCAGTACTTC
TRBJ2-1,-,TRBV9,16,TRBD2,CASSPQTSGRANEQFF,TGTGCCAGCAGCCCACAGACTAGCGGGAGGGCCAATGAGCAGTTCTTC
TRBJ2-7,-,TRBV19,15,TRBD1,CASSIGQGGTYEQYF,TGTGCCAGTAGCATTGGACAGGGGGGTACCTACGAGCAGTACTTC
TRBJ2-7,-,TRBV7-6,15,TRBD2,CASSSERGIVYEQYF,TGTGCCAGCAGCAGCGAGCGGGGAATAGTTTACGAGCAGTACTTC
TRBJ2-1,-,TRBV29-1,17,TRBD2,CSVEGVKRGGSYNEQFF,TGCAGCGTTGAAGGGGTGAAGCGGGGGGGCTCCTACAATGAGCAGTTCTTC
TRBJ2-7,-,TRBV7-9,16,-,CASSLSKFAEQHEQYF,TGTGCCAGCAGCTTAAGTAAATTTGCCGAGCAGCACGAGCAGTACTTC
TRBJ1-2,-,TRBV2,15,TRBD1,CASSGGQGAFYGYTF,TGTGCCAGCAGTGGAGGACAGGGGGCGTTCTATGGCTACACCTTC
TRBJ2-7,-,TRBV29-1,11,-,CSVELRSEQYF,TGCAGCGTTGAATTACGCTCCGAGCAGTACTTC
TRBJ2-3,once,TRBV6-5,14,-,CASRGGLSTDTQYF,TGTGCCAGCAGGGGGGGGCTTAGCACAGATACGCAGTATTTT
TRBJ2-2,-,TRBV7-9,11,-,CASRSIGELFF,TGTGCCAGCAGATCCATCGGGGAGCTGTTTTTT
TRBJ2-5,-,TRBV5-5,13,-,CASSLATPETQYF,TGTGCCAGCAGCTTGGCGACCCCAGAGACCCAGTACTTC
TRBJ1-1,-,TRBV15,20,TRBD1,CATSREETLDRLEMNTEAFF,TGTGCCACCAGCAGAGAAGAAACCCTGGACAGGCTGGAGATGAACACTGAAGCTTTCTTT
TRBJ2-7,-,TRBV7-9,13,-,CASSDTGSYEQYF,TGTGCCAGCAGCGACACAGGGTCCTACGAGCAGTACTTC
TRBJ2-7,-,TRBV9,14,-,CASSTSGSSYEQYF,TGTGCCAGCAGCACATCTGGGAGCTCCTACGAGCAGTACTTC
TRBJ2-7,-,TRBV7-9,13,TRBD1,CASSHRGLYEQYF,TGTGCCAGCAGCCACAGGGGTCTGTACGAGCAGTACTTC
TRBJ2-5,-,TRBV5-1,14,-,CASSLAWGGETQYF,TGCGCCAGCAGCTTGGCATGGGGCGGAGAGACCCAGTACTTC
TRBJ2-7,-,TRBV11-2,15,TRBD2,CASSPGLAGRYEQYF,TGTGCCAGCAGCCCGGGACTAGCGGGGCGCTACGAGCAGTACTTC
TRBJ2-7,-,TRBV7-2,13,-,CASSGAVSYEQYF,TGTGCCAGCAGCGGGGCAGTCTCCTACGAGCAGTACTTC
TRBJ2-7,-,TRBV29-1,15,-,CSVELLGRESYEQYF,TGCAGCGTTGAACTTCTGGGACGTGAATCCTACGAGCAGTACTTC
TRBJ2-5,-,TRBV7-9,14,-,CASSKAQGGETQYF,TGTGCCAGCAGCAAGGCACAGGGTGGGGAGACCCAGTACTTC
TRBJ2-2,-,TRBV7-9,15,-,CASSSYQDYTGELFF,TGTGCCAGCAGCTCCTATCAGGACTATACCGGGGAGCTGTTTTTT
TRBJ2-7,-,TRBV6-5,14,TRBD1,CASRPQDRAYEQYF,TGTGCCAGCAGGCCCCAAGACAGGGCCTACGAGCAGTACTTC
TRBJ2-2,-,TRBV30,13,TRBD1,CAWREQGIAELFF,TGTGCCTGGAGGGAACAGGGGATTGCGGAGCTGTTTTTT
TRBJ1-1,-,TRBV21-1,19,-,CASSKRWVTSAGTNTEAFF,TGTGCCAGCAGCAAAAGGTGGGTTACATCGGCAGGGACAAACACTGAAGCTTTCTTT
TRBJ2-2,-,TRBV7-9,16,TRBD1,CASSFRDRVNTGELFF,TGTGCCAGCAGCTTTAGGGACAGGGTGAACACCGGGGAGCTGTTTTTT
TRBJ2-1,-,TRBV29-1,15,-,CSVSPGLSFYNEQFF,TGCAGCGTTAGCCCGGGACTTTCCTTTTACAATGAGCAGTTCTTC
TRBJ2-7,-,TRBV15,15,TRBD2,CATSREAGLAGEQYF,TGTGCCACCAGCAGAGAAGCGGGACTAGCGGGCGAGCAGTACTTC
TRBJ1-5,-,TRBV5-1,17,-,CASSLLPFGQGHQPQHF,TGCGCCAGCAGCTTGTTACCTTTCGGGCAGGGCCATCAGCCCCAGCATTTT
TRBJ2-3,-,TRBV2,13,-,CASSDWSGGGQYF,TGTGCCAGCAGTGATTGGAGTGGCGGAGGCCAGTATTTT
TRBJ2-5,-,TRBV7-7,15,-,CASSLGNSVMETQYF,TGTGCCAGCAGCTTAGGCAACTCGGTGATGGAGACCCAGTACTTC
TRBJ1-3,-,TRBV7-2,18,-,CASSRSDRLKTTGNTIYF,TGTGCCAGCAGCCGATCCGACAGACTCAAGACTACTGGAAACACCATATATTTT
TRBJ2-1,-,TRBV6-4,17,TRBD2,CASSPTSGRMSYNEQFF,TGTGCCAGCAGTCCAACTAGCGGGAGAATGTCCTACAATGAGCAGTTCTTC
TRBJ2-7,-,TRBV9,13,-,CASSLGDLREQYF,TGTGCCAGCAGCCTCGGGGACTTGCGGGAGCAGTACTTC
TRBJ2-7,-,TRBV5-1,15,TRBD2,CASSFLSSGTYEQYF,TGCGCCAGCAGCTTTTTGTCTAGCGGGACGTACGAGCAGTACTTC
TRBJ2-7,once,TRBV5-6,14,-,CASSPGTDTYEQYF,TGTGCCAGCAGTCCCGGGACCGATACCTACGAGCAGTACTTC
TRBJ2-7,-,TRBV5-4,12,-,CASSIGSYEQYF,TGTGCCAGCAGCATAGGAAGTTACGAGCAGTACTTC
TRBJ2-1,-,TRBV6-6,13,-,CATSWGTPNEQFF,TGTGCCACCTCTTGGGGGACTCCTAATGAGCAGTTCTTC
TRBJ2-7,-,TRBV14,12,-,CASSGVSYEQYF,TGTGCCAGCTCAGGAGTATCCTACGAGCAGTACTTC
TRBJ2-3,-,TRBV27,17,-,CASSLSLTVVGTDTQYF,TGTGCCAGCAGTTTATCCTTGACAGTTGTTGGCACAGATACGCAGTATTTT
TRBJ2-7,-,TRBV7-8,15,TRBD1,CASETGRTGPYEQYF,TGTGCCAGCGAGACTGGCAGGACAGGGCCCTACGAGCAGTACTTC
TRBJ1-2,-,TRBV27,14,-,CASSLRTASYGYTF,TGTGCCAGCAGTTTAAGGACGGCTAGCTATGGCTACACCTTC
TRBJ2-5,-,TRBV29-1,15,-,CSVDGGGAFQETQYF,TGCAGCGTTGACGGAGGAGGGGCCTTCCAAGAGACCCAGTACTTC
TRBJ2-3,once,TRBV7-9,16,-,CASSLATPLRSDTQYF,TGTGCCAGCAGCTTAGCGACTCCGCTGAGGTCAGATACGCAGTATTTT